The 22 T cell receptor beta chains below all came from one sample that was sequenced in a study of blood T cell repertoires in COVID-19. The assay was immunoSEQ multiplex PCR, and TCRdb's table has in-frame clones only and misses some. The sample shows about 220,000 clones, around 88% of them seen only once. Sequencing used PBMCs or T cells enriched from blood (not recorded which). Receptors originate from a woman between 40 and 50 years old with acute COVID-19.

CDR3 DNA: TGTGCCAGCAGCTGGACACAGGGTTCCTACGAGCAGTACTTC. This encodes CASSWTQGSYEQYF. The chain employs TRBV5-6 and TRBJ2-7; D may be TRBD1 (6 bases). CDR1 is SGHDT and CDR2 is YYEEEE in the germline V gene. The CDR3 is made up of 14 amino acids. Trimming removed 3 bases from V and 1 base from J, with 11 bases in between.

V and J are TRBV4-3 and TRBJ1-2; the D is unclear. Between the trimmed V and J ends, which lost 0 bases and 2 bases, there was a span of 7 bases. The germline CDR1 and CDR2 sequences are LGHNA and YSLEER. CDR3 length: 14 residues. The CDR3: CASSQDPRNYGYTF. The CDR3 nucleotides are TGCGCCAGCAGCCAAGATCCCAGAAACTATGGCTACACCTTC.

This clone was seen a few times. V is TRBV12-5 and J is TRBJ2-1; TRBD2 matches 12 bases. From germline, CDR1 is LGHNT and CDR2 FRNRAP. The CDR3 extends over 17 amino acids. Losses at the gene ends were 1 base for V and 13 bases for J; bases not matched to a gene: 14. The CDR3 is CASGLGRFLTSGGPQFF. CDR3 nucleotides: TGTGCTAGTGGTTTGGGTAGATTTCTGACTAGCGGGGGACCCCAGTTCTTC.

This clone appeared a single time. The DNA for the CDR3 is TGTGCCAGCAGTGAAGAGAAACTAGCGGTCCTCAATGAGCAGTTCTTC. Translating gives CASSEEKLAVLNEQFF. The chain links TRBV6-1 to TRBJ2-1; the match to TRBD2 covers 8 bases. Germline loops: CDR1 MNHNS, CDR2 SASEGT. The J segment lost 6 bases and the V segment lost 1 base, leaving 8 bases of the junction unmatched. This CDR3 contains 16 residues.

This chain joins TRBV3-1 (or the pseudogene TRBV3-2) and TRBJ1-1; possible D gene TRBD1, 5 bases. Trimming cost V 0 bases and J 4 bases, with 12 bases left between them. This CDR3 spans 15 amino acids. Germline CDR1 and CDR2: LGHDT and YNNKEL (reference sequence). The CDR3 here is CASSQESGLSTEAFF. DNA of the CDR3: TGTGCCAGCAGCCAAGAGTCAGGGCTGAGCACTGAAGCTTTCTTT.

CDR3 nucleotide sequence: TGTGCCAGCAGTTACTCGCGGGAAATGAACACTGAAGCTTTCTTT. The encoded protein is CASSYSREMNTEAFF. The rearrangement joins TRBV6-5 to TRBJ1-1; no reliable D call. The CDR3 is 15 residues long. The ends were cut back, 0 bases at V and 0 bases at J, with 8 bases in the middle. Germline assignment: CDR1 MNHEY and CDR2 SVGAGI.

The chain uses TRBV12-3 or TRBV12-4 and TRBJ2-5; 7 bases match TRBD2. Germline trimming cut 10 bases from V and 9 bases from J; bases unmatched to any gene: 14. There are 13 residues in the CDR3. DNA of the CDR3: TGTGCCACCGGGCGCTCCCGGGGGGAGGCCCAGTACTTC. Amino acid sequence: CATGRSRGEAQYF.

The rearrangement joins TRBV25-1 to TRBJ2-1; D gene ambiguous. V lost 3 bases to trimming and J lost 6 bases, with 15 bases between them. The CDR3 contains 15 residues. Germline loops: CDR1 MGHDK, CDR2 SYGVNS. The CDR3 DNA sequence: TGTGCCAGCAGTGAGTATGGCCCTTCGTCCAATGAGCAGTTCTTC. The encoded protein is CASSEYGPSSNEQFF.

This chain links TRBV10-2 with TRBJ2-2; 8 bases map to TRBD2. The V and J ends lost 4 bases and 6 bases, in that order; junction bases with no gene match: 7. The germline V gene has CDR1 WSHSY and CDR2 SAAADI. The CDR3 is 15 residues long. This chain's CDR3 is CASSAPGGGAGELFF. DNA of the CDR3: TGCGCCAGCAGTGCACCCGGGGGGGGCGCCGGGGAGCTGTTTTTT.

This sequence joins TRBV9 and TRBJ2-1; 7 nucleotides agree with TRBD2. In germline, CDR1 is SGDLS, CDR2 YYNGEE. The CDR3 sequence is 17 residues long. J gave up 8 bases and V 4 bases, and 18 bases lay outside the gene matches. DNA for the CDR3: TGTGCCAGCAGCCTGAGGGGTGGTGTGACCCGGGGGGATGAGCAGTTCTTC. Translated, it gives CASSLRGGVTRGDEQFF.

This clone was seen a handful of times. The J gene is TRBJ2-2, the V gene TRBV6-1; 10 nucleotides align to TRBD2. CDR1 is MNHNS, CDR2 SASEGT, per germline. The CDR3 is made up of 16 amino acids. The trim removed 4 bases at V and 4 bases at J, leaving 6 bases unmatched. Here the CDR3 DNA reads TGTGCCAGCAGTGGTCTCGGGACTAGCGCCACCGGGGAGCTGTTTTTT. This sequence encodes CASSGLGTSATGELFF.

The genes are TRBV3-1 (or the pseudogene TRBV3-2) and TRBJ2-7; a possible D gene is TRBD2 (6 bases). V gave up 2 bases and J gave up 7 bases, with 12 bases separating them. CDR1 is LGHDT and CDR2 is YNNKEL in the germline V gene (reference sequence). CDR3 length equals 13 residues. CDR3 region: CASSQSWAGEQYV. The DNA for the CDR3 is TGTGCCAGCAGCCAATCCTGGGCGGGAGAGCAGTACGTC.

The rearrangement links TRBV9 to TRBJ2-1; 15 positions agree with TRBD2. The CDR3 extends over 18 amino acids. The V and J ends lost 4 bases and 4 bases, in that order; junction bases with no gene match: 9. CDR1 is SGDLS and CDR2 is YYNGEE in the germline V gene. The CDR3 region has the DNA TGTGCCAGCAGCCCGCGAGGACTAGCGGGGGGGCTTTACAATGAGCAGTTCTTC. The encoded protein is CASSPRGLAGGLYNEQFF.

The chain links TRBV27 to TRBJ2-7, with 7 bases identical to TRBD2. The CDR3 contains 14 residues. Trimming cost V 3 bases and J 6 bases; bases outside gene matches: 8. Germline V gene data show CDR1 as MNHEY and CDR2 as SMNVEV (reference sequence). CDR3 sequence reads: CASSFRQGGAEQYF. CDR3 in DNA: TGTGCCAGCAGTTTCCGCCAGGGAGGGGCCGAGCAGTACTTC.

This chain uses TRBV18 with TRBJ2-5; 9 nucleotides agree with TRBD2. V trimming: 3 bases; J trimming: 2 bases; junction bases outside the gene matches: 1. The CDR3 is made up of 14 amino acids. CDR1 and CDR2 (germline): KGHSH, LQKENI. DNA of the CDR3: TGTGCCAGCTCACCTAGCGGGGGTCAAGAGACCCAGTACTTC. This codes for CASSPSGGQETQYF.

The genes are TRBV9 and TRBJ2-1; 12 positions agree with TRBD1. This CDR3 has 15 residues. The germline V gene encodes CDR1 SGDLS and CDR2 YYNGEE. Losses at the gene ends were 4 bases for V and 8 bases for J; bases not matched to a gene: 7. CDR3 sequence reads: CASSLRDRGPYEQFF. For the CDR3, the DNA is TGTGCCAGCAGCCTCCGGGACAGGGGGCCTTATGAGCAGTTCTTC.

This clone showed up just a few times. The V call is TRBV4-3, the J call TRBJ1-2; TRBD1 might be the D (6 bases). Deletions cut 3 bases from V and 4 bases from J, with 15 bases between. This CDR3 is 15 amino acids long. The germline CDR1 and CDR2 sequences are LGHNA and YSLEER. The CDR3 reads CASSQDRDKVYGYTF. The DNA of the CDR3 is TGCGCCAGCAGCCAGGACCGGGACAAGGTCTATGGCTACACCTTC.

This clone was detected once. V is TRBV19 and J is TRBJ1-2; D gene unclear. V lost 6 bases and J 7 bases, leaving 12 bases between the germline ends. This CDR3 region has 12 residues. Germline values: CDR1 LNHDA, CDR2 SQIVND (reference sequence). The CDR3 sequence: CASSSPLSGYTF. CDR3 nucleotide sequence: TGTGCCAGTAGCTCCCCCCTAAGTGGCTACACCTTC. Full variable domain (rest looked up from reference TRBV19 and TRBJ1-2): DGGITQSPKYLFRKEGQNVTLSCEQNLNHDAMYWYRQDPGQGLRLIYYSQIVNDFQKGDIAEGYSVSREKKESFPLTVTSAQKNPTAFYLCASSSPLSGYTFGSGTRLTVV.

The rearrangement uses TRBV7-2 and TRBJ1-6; the match to TRBD1 covers 11 bases. CDR1 is SGHTA, CDR2 FQGNSA, per germline. V was pared by 7 bases and J by 5 bases, with 7 bases of the junction left unmatched. This CDR3 has 16 amino acids. CDR3 amino acids: CASNSRTGGNNSPLHF. Here the CDR3 DNA reads TGTGCCAGCAACTCACGGACAGGGGGCAATAATTCACCCCTCCACTTT.

The chain recombines TRBV19 with TRBJ1-5; D possibly corresponds to TRBD1 (5 bases). Germline V gene data show CDR1 as LNHDA and CDR2 as SQIVND (reference sequence). Between the trimmed V and J ends, which lost 7 bases and 4 bases, there was a span of 20 bases. This CDR3 has 16 amino acids. Here the CDR3 reads CASTPLAGLGNQPQHF. CDR3 sequence (DNA): TGTGCCAGTACTCCCTTGGCAGGGCTCGGAAATCAGCCCCAGCATTTT.

With respect to this clone: One junction end disagrees with the germline gene, perhaps due to a read error. This chain joins TRBV12-3 or TRBV12-4 and TRBJ2-1; 8 bases agree with TRBD1. This CDR3 spans 12 amino acids. CDR3: CASRKGQGRELF. CDR3 DNA: TGTGCCAGCAGAAAAGGACAGGGACGAGAGCTCTTC.

This rearrangement joins TRBV7-9 to TRBJ2-7; 12 positions agree with TRBD2. Trimming took 6 bases from V and 2 from J; bases not matched to a gene: 8. CDR3 size: 16 residues. Germline assignment: CDR1 SEHNR and CDR2 FQNEAQ (reference sequence). CDR3 sequence: CASRVLAGGTPYEQYF. DNA of the CDR3: TGTGCCAGCAGAGTACTAGCGGGGGGAACTCCCTACGAGCAGTACTTC.